These 5 T cell receptor beta chains were sequenced from one sample in a study of OX40 agonist ivuxolimab in advanced cancers. Only in-frame clones appear in the TCRdb table, and some are missing; sequencing was by immunoSEQ multiplex PCR. The repertoire holds 19,000 or so clones, approximately 83% seen once, with approximately 21% in the top ten. The source material was CD4+ or CD8+ T cells sorted from blood, sampled in a trial of the OX40 agonist ivuxolimab. These receptors all come from an adult with an advanced solid tumor such as melanoma, head and neck, liver or kidney cancer.

This clone was detected only a few times. The chain combines TRBV11-3 with TRBJ2-7, with TRBD2 matching 9 bases. The CDR3 covers 16 residues. V trimming: 5 bases; J trimming: 2 bases; junction bases outside the gene matches: 10. The germline gives CDR1 SGHNT, CDR2 YENEEA. The CDR3: CASSPLREREAYEQYF. Written as DNA, the CDR3 is TGTGCCAGCAGCCCCCTGAGAGAGCGGGAGGCCTACGAGCAGTACTTC.

This clone turned up a few times. The chain joins TRBV4-3 to TRBJ2-4; tentatively, D is TRBD1 (6 bases). The CDR3 is 13 residues long. Trimming stripped 0 bases from V and 6 bases from J, with 6 bases between. Germline-derived CDR1 and CDR2 are LGHNA and YSLEER. The CDR3 DNA is TGCGCCAGCAGCCAAGACAGGGGAAACATTCAGTACTTC. It translates to CASSQDRGNIQYF.

The V gene is TRBV6-5, the J gene TRBJ2-1; 9 bases fit TRBD1. J was trimmed by 8 bases and V by 5 bases; bases with no gene match: 7. There are 14 residues in the CDR3. Looked up from germline, CDR1 is MNHEY and CDR2 is SVGAGI. CDR3 residues: CASSAGTGRYEQFF. The CDR3 nucleotides read TGTGCCAGCAGTGCCGGGACAGGGCGTTATGAGCAGTTCTTC.

The chain has TRBV5-4 and TRBJ2-7; no clear D. CDR3 length equals 14 residues. Trimming left V 2 bases short and J 1 base short, with 10 bases between. CDR1 SGHNT and CDR2 YYREEE come from the germline V gene (reference sequence). This chain's CDR3 is CASSLGRLSYEQYF. CDR3 sequence (DNA): TGTGCCAGCAGCTTAGGACGGCTATCCTACGAGCAGTACTTC. Filled out from reference TRBV5-4 and TRBJ2-7, the complete variable domain reads ETGVTQSPTHLIKTRGQQVTLRCSSQSGHNTVSWYQQALGQGPQFIFQYYREEENGRGNFPPRFSGLQFPNYSSELNVNALELDDSALYLCASSLGRLSYEQYFGPGTRLTVT.

This clone is labeled as medium-sized. The gene calls are TRBV6-4 and TRBJ1-1; 8 bases align to TRBD1. CDR1 is MRHNA and CDR2 is SNTAGT in the germline V gene. After removal of 6 bases from V and 5 bases from J, the junction contained 5 bases not matched to a gene. This CDR3 has 13 amino acids. The DNA for the CDR3 is TGTGCCAGCAGCCAGGGGGCTGGTACTGAAGCTTTCTTT. Translating it yields CASSQGAGTEAFF.